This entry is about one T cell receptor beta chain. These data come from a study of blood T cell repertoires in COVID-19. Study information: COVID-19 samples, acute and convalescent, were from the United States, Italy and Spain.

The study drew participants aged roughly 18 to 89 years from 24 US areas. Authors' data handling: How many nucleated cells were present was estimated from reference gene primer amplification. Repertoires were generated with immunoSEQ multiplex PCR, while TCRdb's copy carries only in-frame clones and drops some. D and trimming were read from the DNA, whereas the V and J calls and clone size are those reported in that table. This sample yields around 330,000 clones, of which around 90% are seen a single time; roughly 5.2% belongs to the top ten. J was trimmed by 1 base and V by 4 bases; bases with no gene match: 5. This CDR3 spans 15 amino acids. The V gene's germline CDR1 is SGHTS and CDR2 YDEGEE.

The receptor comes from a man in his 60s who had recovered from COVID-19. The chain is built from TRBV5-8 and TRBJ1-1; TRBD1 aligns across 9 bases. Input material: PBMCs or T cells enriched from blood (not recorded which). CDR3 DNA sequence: TGTGCCAGCAGCCTTCGGACAGGGGAGAACACTGAAGCTTTCTTT. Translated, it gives CASSLRTGENTEAFF.